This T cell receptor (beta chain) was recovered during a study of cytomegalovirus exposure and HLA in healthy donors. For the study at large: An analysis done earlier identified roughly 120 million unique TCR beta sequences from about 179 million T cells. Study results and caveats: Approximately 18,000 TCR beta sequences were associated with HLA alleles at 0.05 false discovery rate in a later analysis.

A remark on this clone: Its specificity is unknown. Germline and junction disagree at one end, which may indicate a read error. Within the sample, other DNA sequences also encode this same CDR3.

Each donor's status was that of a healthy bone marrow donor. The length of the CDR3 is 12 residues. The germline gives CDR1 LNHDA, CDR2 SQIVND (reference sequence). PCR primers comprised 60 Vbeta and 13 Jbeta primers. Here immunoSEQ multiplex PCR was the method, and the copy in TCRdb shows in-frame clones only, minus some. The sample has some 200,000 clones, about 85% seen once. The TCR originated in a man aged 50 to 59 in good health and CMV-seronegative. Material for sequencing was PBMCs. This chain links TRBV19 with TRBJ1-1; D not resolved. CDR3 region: CASSIGSTEAFF. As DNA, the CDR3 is TGTGCCAGTAGTATTGGGAGCACTGAAGCTTTCTTC.